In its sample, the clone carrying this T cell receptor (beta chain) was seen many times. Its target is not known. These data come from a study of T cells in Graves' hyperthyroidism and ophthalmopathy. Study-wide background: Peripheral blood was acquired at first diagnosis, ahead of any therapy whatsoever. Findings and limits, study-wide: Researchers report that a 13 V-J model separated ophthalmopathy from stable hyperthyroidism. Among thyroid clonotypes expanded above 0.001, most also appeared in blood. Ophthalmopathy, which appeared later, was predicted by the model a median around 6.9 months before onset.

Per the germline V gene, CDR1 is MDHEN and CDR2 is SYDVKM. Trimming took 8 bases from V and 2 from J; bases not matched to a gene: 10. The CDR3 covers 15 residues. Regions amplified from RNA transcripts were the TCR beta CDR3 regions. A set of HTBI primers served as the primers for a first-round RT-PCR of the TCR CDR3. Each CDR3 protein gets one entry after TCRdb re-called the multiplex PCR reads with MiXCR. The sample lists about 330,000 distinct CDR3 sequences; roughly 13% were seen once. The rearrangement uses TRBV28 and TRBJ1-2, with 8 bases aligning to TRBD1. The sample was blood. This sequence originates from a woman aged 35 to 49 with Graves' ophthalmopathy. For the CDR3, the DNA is TGTGCCAGCGAAGACAGGGGCGACCCCAACTATGGCTACACCTTC. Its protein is CASEDRGDPNYGYTF.